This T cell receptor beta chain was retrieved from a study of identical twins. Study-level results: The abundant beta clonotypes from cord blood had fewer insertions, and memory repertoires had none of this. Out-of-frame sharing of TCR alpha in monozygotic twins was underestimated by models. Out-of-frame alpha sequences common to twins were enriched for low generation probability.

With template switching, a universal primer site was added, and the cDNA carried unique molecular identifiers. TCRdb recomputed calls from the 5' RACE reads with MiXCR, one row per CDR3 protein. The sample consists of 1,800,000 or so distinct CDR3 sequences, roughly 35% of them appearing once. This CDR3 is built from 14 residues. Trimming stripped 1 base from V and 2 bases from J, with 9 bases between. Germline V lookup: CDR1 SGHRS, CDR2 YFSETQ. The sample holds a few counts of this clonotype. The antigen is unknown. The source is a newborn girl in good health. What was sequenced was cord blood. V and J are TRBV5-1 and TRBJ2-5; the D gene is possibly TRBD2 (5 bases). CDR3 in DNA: TGCGCCAGCAGCTTGCACGGAGGTCAAGAGACCCAGTACTTC. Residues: CASSLHGGQETQYF.